Below, 24 T cell receptor beta chains from the same sample are listed, as sequenced in a study of human T cells and chemical hapten exposure. TCRdb used MiXCR to reprocess the RACE reads, holding one entry per CDR3 protein. This table has 45,000 to 65,000 distinct CDR3 sequences, approximately 10% appearing once. Time point: pre-sensitization, week 0. The treatment here: therapeutic diphenylcyclopropenone sensitization with weekly scalp DPC. Sequenced here: whole blood, sampled in connection with sensitization to the hapten diphenylcyclopropenone (DPC). These receptors came from a middle-aged man with alopecia areata. Some clones in this sample may be carry-over from other donors' samples.

Note on this clonotype: Possible read error: a much larger clone is one base away. The chain joins TRBV28 to TRBJ1-1, with D possibly TRBD1 on 5 matching bases. V was trimmed by 6 bases and J by 2 bases, leaving 22 bases between them. The CDR3 is 17 amino acids. The germline gives CDR1 MDHEN, CDR2 SYDVKM. The chain's CDR3 is CASRSFLNGQGNTEAFF. The CDR3 DNA sequence: TGTGCCAGCAGATCATTCCTGAACGGCCAGGGTAACACTGAAGCTTTCTTT. Full variable domain (rest looked up from reference TRBV28 and TRBJ1-1): DVKVTQSSRYLVKRTGEKVFLECVQDMDHENMFWYRQDPGLGLRLIYFSYDVKMKEKGDIPEGYSVSREKKERFSLILESASTNQTSMYLCASRSFLNGQGNTEAFFGQGTRLTVV.

This clonotype appeared many times. V and J are TRBV20-1 and TRBJ2-7, with 8 nucleotides matching TRBD1. CDR3 length: 14 amino acids. The trim removed 2 bases at V and 7 bases at J, leaving 10 bases unmatched. Germline CDR1 and CDR2: DFQATT and SNEGSKA (reference sequence). The CDR3 DNA reads as TGCAGTGCTAGAAGAGGACAGGGCCTCTGGGAGCAGTACTTC. This codes for CSARRGQGLWEQYF.

This clonotype was recorded at least ten times. The chain combines TRBV13 with TRBJ2-7; TRBD1 matches at 8 bases. CDR3 size: 16 residues. Germline CDR1 reads PRHDT; CDR2 reads FYEKMQ (reference sequence). V was pared by 2 bases and J by 3 bases, with 9 bases of the junction left unmatched. CDR3 DNA sequence: TGTGCCAGCAGCTTAACTACCAGGGGGCAAAGCTACGAGCAGTACTTC. This gives the protein CASSLTTRGQSYEQYF.

The chain has TRBV20-1 and TRBJ2-5, with 8 positions matching TRBD2. The ends lost 3 bases at V and 2 bases at J; junction bases unmatched: 2. Germline lookup yields CDR1 DFQATT and CDR2 SNEGSKA (reference sequence). The CDR3 contains 13 residues. CDR3 in amino acids: CSASTSGQETQYF. CDR3 sequence (DNA): TGCAGTGCTAGTACTAGCGGTCAAGAGACCCAGTACTTC.

In its sample, this clonotype was seen many times. The chain has TRBV5-6 and TRBJ1-5, with a weak D call TRBD1 (5 bases). Looked up from germline, CDR1 is SGHDT and CDR2 is YYEEEE. With 4 bases removed from V and 6 bases from J, the gap between germline ends came to 14 bases. This CDR3 is 14 amino acids long. The CDR3 DNA reads TGTGCCAGCAGCCACTGGGCCGGGGCTCAGCCCCAGCATTTT. This translates into CASSHWAGAQPQHF.

The chain combines TRBV10-3 with TRBJ2-1; TRBD2 matches at 10 bases. Germline V gene data show CDR1 as ENHRY and CDR2 as SYGVKD. The junction had 4 bases not matched to a gene; V was cut back by 0 bases and J by 8 bases. The CDR3 sequence is 15 residues long. CDR3 residues: CAISESPAGGYEQFF. As DNA, the CDR3 is TGTGCCATCAGTGAGTCCCCAGCGGGAGGGTATGAGCAGTTCTTC.

This clonotype was observed a few times. This chain links TRBV7-9 with TRBJ1-1; D perhaps matches TRBD1 (6 bases). The V end was cut by 8 bases, the J end by 0 bases, with 19 bases between. The CDR3 sequence is 16 residues long. Germline lookup yields CDR1 SEHNR and CDR2 FQNEAQ (reference sequence). The CDR3 DNA sequence: TGTGCCAGCGTTGACCCAAGGGCAGGGGTGAACACTGAAGCTTTCTTT. Amino acids: CASVDPRAGVNTEAFF.

In this sample, this clonotype is medium-sized (0.01 to 0.1%). The V and J genes are TRBV28 and TRBJ1-1, with a weak D call TRBD1 (6 bases). The CDR3 covers 16 residues. V was clipped by 4 bases and J by 2 bases, with 17 bases between them. The germline V gene encodes CDR1 MDHEN and CDR2 SYDVKM. CDR3 coding DNA: TGTGCCAGCAGTTCGGCAGGGGCGCTCCCAAACACTGAAGCTTTCTTT. This encodes CASSSAGALPNTEAFF.

This clonotype was counted only a few times. The chain uses TRBV6-2 or TRBV6-3 and TRBJ2-6; 7 bases fit TRBD1. Trimming cost V 6 bases and J 0 bases; bases outside gene matches: 2. This CDR3 has 15 amino acids. In germline, CDR1 is MNHEY, CDR2 SVGEGT. The CDR3 DNA sequence: TGTGCCAGCAGCCACAGGGGCTCTGGGGCCAACGTCCTGACTTTC. It codes for CASSHRGSGANVLTF.

This chain joins TRBV29-1 and TRBJ2-1, with 9 bases fitting TRBD2. The CDR3 sequence is 15 residues long. V lost 7 bases to trimming and J lost 7 bases; unmatched junction nucleotides: 14. Germline loops: CDR1 SQVTM, CDR2 ANQGSEA. The CDR3 DNA reads TGCAGCGCCGTCCGTAGCGGGAGCTATCGGAATGAGCAGTTCTTC. As protein: CSAVRSGSYRNEQFF.

This clonotype was seen a few times. This sequence joins TRBV3-1 and TRBJ2-5, with 11 bases fitting TRBD2. The CDR3 loop spans 18 amino acids. The germline V gene has CDR1 LGHDT and CDR2 YNNKEL (reference sequence). V lost 4 bases to trimming and J lost 2 bases; unmatched junction nucleotides: 12. In DNA form, the CDR3 reads TGTGCCAGCAGCCCTGTGGGCCCCGGGACTAGCGGACAAGAGACCCAGTACTTC. Amino acids: CASSPVGPGTSGQETQYF.

The V call is TRBV9, the J call TRBJ2-7; 9 bases align to TRBD2. This CDR3 spans 15 amino acids. J gave up 2 bases and V 2 bases, and 5 bases lay outside the gene matches. Germline V gene data show CDR1 as SGDLS and CDR2 as YYNGEE. CDR3 region: CASSVSPSGTYEQYF. CDR3 DNA: TGTGCCAGCAGCGTTTCCCCTAGCGGGACCTACGAGCAGTACTTC.

This clonotype was seen repeatedly, ten times or more. The chain has TRBV11-1 and TRBJ2-1; perhaps TRBD2 as D (6 bases). Trimming pared 5 bases from V and 4 bases from J, leaving 15 bases between. Germline CDR1 is SGHAT and CDR2 is FQDESV (reference sequence). The CDR3 has 15 amino acids. The CDR3 region is CASSPTRGMYNEQFF. In nucleotides, the CDR3 is TGTGCCAGCAGCCCCACCCGGGGGATGTACAATGAGCAGTTCTTC.

In its sample, this clonotype was seen a few times. The V and J genes are TRBV28 and TRBJ2-7, with D unclear. V was clipped by 6 bases and J by 3 bases, with 9 bases between them. Germline V gene lookup returns CDR1 MDHEN and CDR2 SYDVKM. The CDR3 sequence is 12 residues long. DNA of the CDR3: TGTGCCAGCAGCCCCCTGGGCTACGAGCAGTACTTC. Its translation is CASSPLGYEQYF. Combining the CDR3 with reference TRBV28 and TRBJ2-7 gives the whole variable domain DVKVTQSSRYLVKRTGEKVFLECVQDMDHENMFWYRQDPGLGLRLIYFSYDVKMKEKGDIPEGYSVSREKKERFSLILESASTNQTSMYLCASSPLGYEQYFGPGTRLTVT.

The table lists this clonotype with many counts. The chain joins TRBV6-1 to TRBJ1-4; D gene unclear. The CDR3 is 18 residues long. V was pared by 0 bases and J by 0 bases, with 14 bases between. Per germline, CDR1 MNHNS and CDR2 SASEGT. DNA for the CDR3: TGTGCCAGCAGTGAAGCGCTTCGGGGATTTGCAACTAATGAAAAACTGTTTTTT. The encoded protein is CASSEALRGFATNEKLFF.

In its sample, this clonotype was seen a few times. The chain couples TRBV6-1 to TRBJ2-1; weak D call: TRBD1 (6 bases). CDR1 and CDR2 from the germline V gene are MNHNS and SASEGT. The CDR3 is made up of 16 amino acids. V gave up 1 base and J gave up 7 bases, with 17 bases separating them. The CDR3 coding sequence is TGTGCCAGCAGTGAAGGGTCGGGGCTTCAGGGGAATGAGCAGTTCTTC. This codes for CASSEGSGLQGNEQFF.

V is TRBV28 and J is TRBJ2-2; D gene unclear. The CDR3 runs to 11 residues. V was pared by 8 bases and J by 9 bases, with 10 bases between. CDR1 is MDHEN, CDR2 SYDVKM, per germline. DNA for the CDR3: TGTGCCAGCGGGTCTCTCCGGGAGCTGTTTTTT. It translates to CASGSLRELFF.

In its sample, this clonotype was seen many times. The CDR3 DNA follows: TGTGCCAGCAGCGATTATTCCCTACAGGGGGCGAACACTGAAGCTTTCTTT. Its protein product is CASSDYSLQGANTEAFF. V usage is TRBV2 and J usage is TRBJ1-1; 9 positions agree with TRBD1. This CDR3 comprises 17 residues. Germline CDR1 SNHLY, CDR2 FYNNEI. V gave up 6 bases and J gave up 1 base; unmatched junction bases: 12.

This clonotype was detected ten times or more. The chain has TRBV7-9 and TRBJ2-1; 10 nucleotides match TRBD2. Germline values: CDR1 SEHNR, CDR2 FQNEAQ (reference sequence). The J segment lost 0 bases and the V segment lost 10 bases, leaving 24 bases of the junction unmatched. This CDR3 is built from 21 residues. The CDR3 coding sequence is TGTGCCACCCAGGGTCTCCTTTCCGGGACTAGCGCTTCAACCTCCTACAATGAGCAGTTCTTC. It codes for CATQGLLSGTSASTSYNEQFF.

This clonotype was counted many times. This chain uses TRBV5-5 with TRBJ2-1; TRBD1 matches 8 bases. V was clipped by 1 base and J by 8 bases; unmatched bases: 2. The CDR3 consists of 13 residues. Germline V lookup: CDR1 SGHKS, CDR2 YYEKEE (reference sequence). The CDR3 DNA is TGTGCCAGCAGCTTGCAGGGGGCTTATGAGCAGTTCTTC. Protein product: CASSLQGAYEQFF.

The chain has TRBV14 and TRBJ1-6; D gene unclear. V was trimmed by 6 bases and J by 4 bases, leaving 10 bases between them. The CDR3 is 14 residues long. Looked up from germline, CDR1 is SGHDN and CDR2 is FVKESK. The CDR3 spells CASSPGRYNSPLHF. For the CDR3, the DNA is TGTGCCAGCAGTCCTGGACGGTATAATTCACCCCTCCACTTT.

The J gene is TRBJ2-3, the V gene TRBV12-3 or TRBV12-4, with 12 bases aligning to TRBD2. Losses at the gene ends were 6 bases for V and 2 bases for J; bases not matched to a gene: 12. The CDR3 consists of 18 residues. CDR3: CASSHFLAGGPDTDTQYF. CDR3 DNA sequence: TGTGCCAGCAGCCATTTTCTAGCGGGAGGGCCGGACACAGATACGCAGTATTTT.

This clonotype was recorded at least ten times. The chain has TRBV24-1 and TRBJ2-2; D not resolved. This CDR3 spans 11 amino acids. Germline loops: CDR1 KGHDR, CDR2 SFDVKD. Trimming stripped 6 bases from V and 9 bases from J, with 7 bases between. The DNA of the CDR3 is TGTGCCACCAGTACCGAGCGGGAGCTGTTTTTT. Its translation is CATSTERELFF.

This clonotype was picked up many times. The chain links TRBV29-1 to TRBJ2-7; tentative D call: TRBD1 (6 bases). The CDR3 sequence is 11 residues long. Germline V CDR1 and CDR2: SQVTM, ANQGSEA. Trimming took 7 bases from V and 4 from J, leaving 11 bases between them. This CDR3 reads CSAQGTYEQYF. The CDR3 nucleotides are TGCAGCGCCCAGGGGACGTACGAGCAGTACTTC.